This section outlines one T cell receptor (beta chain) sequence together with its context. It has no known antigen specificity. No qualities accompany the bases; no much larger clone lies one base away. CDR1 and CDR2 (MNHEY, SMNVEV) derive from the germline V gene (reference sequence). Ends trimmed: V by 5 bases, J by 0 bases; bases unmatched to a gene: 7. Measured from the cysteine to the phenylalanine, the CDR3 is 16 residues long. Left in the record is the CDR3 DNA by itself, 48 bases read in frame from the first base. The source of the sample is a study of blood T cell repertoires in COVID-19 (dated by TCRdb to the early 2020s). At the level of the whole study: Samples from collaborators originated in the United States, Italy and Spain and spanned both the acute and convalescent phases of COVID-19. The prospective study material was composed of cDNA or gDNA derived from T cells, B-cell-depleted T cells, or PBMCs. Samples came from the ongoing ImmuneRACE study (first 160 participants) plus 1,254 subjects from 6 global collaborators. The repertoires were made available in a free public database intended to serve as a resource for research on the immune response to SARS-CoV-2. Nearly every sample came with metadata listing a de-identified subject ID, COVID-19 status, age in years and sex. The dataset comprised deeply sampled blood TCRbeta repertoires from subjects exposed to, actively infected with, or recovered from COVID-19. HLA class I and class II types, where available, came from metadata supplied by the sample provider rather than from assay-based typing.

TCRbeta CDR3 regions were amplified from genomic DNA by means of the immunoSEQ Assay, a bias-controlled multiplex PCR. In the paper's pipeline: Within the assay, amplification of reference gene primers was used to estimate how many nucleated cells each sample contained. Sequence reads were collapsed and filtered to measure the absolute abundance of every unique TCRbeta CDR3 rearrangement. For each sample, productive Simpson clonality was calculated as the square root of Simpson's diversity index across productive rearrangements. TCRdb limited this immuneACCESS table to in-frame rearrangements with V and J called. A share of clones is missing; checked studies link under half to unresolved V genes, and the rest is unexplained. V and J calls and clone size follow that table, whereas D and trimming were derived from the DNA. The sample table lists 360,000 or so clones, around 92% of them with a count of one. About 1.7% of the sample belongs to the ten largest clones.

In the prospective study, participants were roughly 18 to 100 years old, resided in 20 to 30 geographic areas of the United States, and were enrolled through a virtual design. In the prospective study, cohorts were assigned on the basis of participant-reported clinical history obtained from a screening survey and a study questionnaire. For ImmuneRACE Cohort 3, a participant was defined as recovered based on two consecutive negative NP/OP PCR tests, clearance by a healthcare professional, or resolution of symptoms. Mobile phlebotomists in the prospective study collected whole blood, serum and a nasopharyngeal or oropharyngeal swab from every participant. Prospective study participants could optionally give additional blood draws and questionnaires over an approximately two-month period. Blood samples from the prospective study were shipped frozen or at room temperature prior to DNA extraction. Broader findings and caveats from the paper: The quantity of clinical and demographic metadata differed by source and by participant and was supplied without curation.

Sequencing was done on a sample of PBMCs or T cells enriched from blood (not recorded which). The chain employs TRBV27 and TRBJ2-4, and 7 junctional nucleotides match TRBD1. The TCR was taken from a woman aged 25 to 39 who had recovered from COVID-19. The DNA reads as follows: TGTGCCAGCAGTCAGCTACAGGGGCTAGCCAAAAACATTCAGTACTTC. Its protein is CASSQLQGLAKNIQYF.